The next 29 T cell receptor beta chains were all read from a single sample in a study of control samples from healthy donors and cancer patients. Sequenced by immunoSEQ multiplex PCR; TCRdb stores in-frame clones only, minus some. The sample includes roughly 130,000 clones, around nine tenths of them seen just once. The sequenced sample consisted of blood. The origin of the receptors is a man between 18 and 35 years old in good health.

CDR3 nucleotide sequence: TGTGCCAGCAGCTTACAGGCGAACACTGAAGCTTTCTTT. Protein sequence: CASSLQANTEAFF. The chain employs TRBV7-6 and TRBJ1-1; D not certain. Germline V lookup: CDR1 SGHVS, CDR2 FNYEAQ. The germline V and J ends were trimmed by 2 bases and 1 base, with 5 bases remaining between them. This CDR3 has 13 amino acids.

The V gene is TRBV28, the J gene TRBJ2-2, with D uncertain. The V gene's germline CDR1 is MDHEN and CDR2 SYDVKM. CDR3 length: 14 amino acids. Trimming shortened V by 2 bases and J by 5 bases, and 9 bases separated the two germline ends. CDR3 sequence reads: CASSLGLRTGELFF. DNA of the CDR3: TGTGCCAGCAGTTTAGGCCTGAGGACCGGGGAGCTGTTTTTT. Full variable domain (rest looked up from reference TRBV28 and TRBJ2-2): DVKVTQSSRYLVKRTGEKVFLECVQDMDHENMFWYRQDPGLGLRLIYFSYDVKMKEKGDIPEGYSVSREKKERFSLILESASTNQTSMYLCASSLGLRTGELFFGEGSRLTVL.

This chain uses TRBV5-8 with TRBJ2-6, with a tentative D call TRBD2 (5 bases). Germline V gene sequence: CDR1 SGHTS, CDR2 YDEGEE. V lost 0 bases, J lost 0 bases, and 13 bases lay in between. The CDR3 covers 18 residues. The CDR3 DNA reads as TGTGCCAGCAGCTTGGAGGAGGCCTACTTCTCTGGGGCCAACGTCCTGACTTTC. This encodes CASSLEEAYFSGANVLTF.

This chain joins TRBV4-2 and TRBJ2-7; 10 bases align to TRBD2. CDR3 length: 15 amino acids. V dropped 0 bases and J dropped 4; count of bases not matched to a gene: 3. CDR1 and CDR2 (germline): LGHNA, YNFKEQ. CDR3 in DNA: TGTGCCAGCAGCCAAGAAGGGGGACTAGCGTACGAGCAGTACTTC. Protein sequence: CASSQEGGLAYEQYF.

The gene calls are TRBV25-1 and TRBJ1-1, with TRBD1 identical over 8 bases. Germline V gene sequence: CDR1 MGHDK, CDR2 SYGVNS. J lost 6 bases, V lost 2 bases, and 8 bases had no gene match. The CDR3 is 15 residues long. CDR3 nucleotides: TGTGCCAGCAGTGAACCCGGACAGGGAGACTCTGAAGCTTTCTTT. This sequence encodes CASSEPGQGDSEAFF.

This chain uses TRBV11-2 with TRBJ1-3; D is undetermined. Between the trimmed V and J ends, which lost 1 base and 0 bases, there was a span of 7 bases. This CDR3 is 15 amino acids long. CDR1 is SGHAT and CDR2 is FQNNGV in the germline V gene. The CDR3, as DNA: TGTGCCAGCAGCTTAGGGGCGGGCTCTGGAAACACCATATATTTT. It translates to CASSLGAGSGNTIYF.

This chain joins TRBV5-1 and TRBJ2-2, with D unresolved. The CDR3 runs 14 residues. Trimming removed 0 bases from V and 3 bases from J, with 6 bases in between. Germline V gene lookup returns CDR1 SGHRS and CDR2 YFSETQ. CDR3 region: CASSLGMDTGELFF. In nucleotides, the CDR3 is TGCGCCAGCAGCTTGGGGATGGACACCGGGGAGCTGTTTTTT.

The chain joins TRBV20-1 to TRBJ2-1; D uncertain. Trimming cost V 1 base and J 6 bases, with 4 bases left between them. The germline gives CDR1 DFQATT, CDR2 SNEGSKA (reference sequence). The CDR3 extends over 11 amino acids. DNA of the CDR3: TGCAGTGCTAGAGGGTCCAATGAGCAGTTCTTC. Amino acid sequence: CSARGSNEQFF.

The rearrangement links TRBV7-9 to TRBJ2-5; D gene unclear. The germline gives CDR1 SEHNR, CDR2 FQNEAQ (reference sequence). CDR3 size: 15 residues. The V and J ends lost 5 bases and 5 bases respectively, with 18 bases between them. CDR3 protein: CASSPGFGSRETQYF. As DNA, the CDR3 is TGTGCCAGCAGCCCTGGTTTTGGCTCGAGGGAGACCCAGTACTTC. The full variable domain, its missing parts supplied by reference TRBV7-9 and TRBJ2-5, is DTGVSQNPRHKITKRGQNVTFRCDPISEHNRLYWYRQTLGQGPEFLTYFQNEAQLEKSRLLSDRFSAERPKGSFSTLEIQRTEQGDSAMYLCASSPGFGSRETQYFGPGTRLLVL.

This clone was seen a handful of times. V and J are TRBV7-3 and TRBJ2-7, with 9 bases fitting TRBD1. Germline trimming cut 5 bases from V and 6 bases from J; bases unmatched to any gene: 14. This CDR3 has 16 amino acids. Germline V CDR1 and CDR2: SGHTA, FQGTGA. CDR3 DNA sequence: TGTGCCAGCAGCCCTACTCTAGGGACAGGGAAGGGCGAGCAGTACTTC. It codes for CASSPTLGTGKGEQYF.

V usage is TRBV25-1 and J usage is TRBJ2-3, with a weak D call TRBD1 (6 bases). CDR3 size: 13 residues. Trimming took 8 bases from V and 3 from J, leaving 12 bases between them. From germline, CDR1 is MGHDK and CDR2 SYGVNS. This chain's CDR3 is CASRQAMTDTQYF. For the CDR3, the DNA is TGTGCCAGCCGACAGGCTATGACAGATACGCAGTATTTT.

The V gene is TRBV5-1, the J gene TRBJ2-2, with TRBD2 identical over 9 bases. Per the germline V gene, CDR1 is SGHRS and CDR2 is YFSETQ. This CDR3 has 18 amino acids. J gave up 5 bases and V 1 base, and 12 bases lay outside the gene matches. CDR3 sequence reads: CASSLNPTAGGATGELFF. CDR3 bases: TGCGCCAGCAGCTTGAACCCTACGGCGGGAGGGGCGACCGGGGAGCTGTTTTTT.

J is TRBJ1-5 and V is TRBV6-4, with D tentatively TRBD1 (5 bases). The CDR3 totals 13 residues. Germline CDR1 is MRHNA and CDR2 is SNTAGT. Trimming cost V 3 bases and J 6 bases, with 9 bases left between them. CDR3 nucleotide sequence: TGTGCCAGCAGTGAGATGGGGGGTCAGCCCCAGCATTTT. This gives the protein CASSEMGGQPQHF.

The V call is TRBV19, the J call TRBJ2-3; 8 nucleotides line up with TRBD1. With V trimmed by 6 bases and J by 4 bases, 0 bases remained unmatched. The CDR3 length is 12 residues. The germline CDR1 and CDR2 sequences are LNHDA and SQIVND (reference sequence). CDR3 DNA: TGTGCCAGTAGGACAGGGGCAGATACGCAGTATTTT. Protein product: CASRTGADTQYF.

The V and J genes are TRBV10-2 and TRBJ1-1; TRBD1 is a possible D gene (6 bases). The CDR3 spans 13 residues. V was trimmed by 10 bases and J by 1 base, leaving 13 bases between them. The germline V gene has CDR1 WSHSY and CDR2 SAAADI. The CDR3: CAIQGPGNTEAFF. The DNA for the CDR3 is TGCGCCATACAGGGCCCGGGGAACACTGAAGCTTTCTTT.

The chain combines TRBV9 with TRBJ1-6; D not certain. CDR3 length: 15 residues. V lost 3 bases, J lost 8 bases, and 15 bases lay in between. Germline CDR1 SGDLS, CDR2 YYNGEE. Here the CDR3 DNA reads TGTGCCAGCAGCGAAGCCGGGAGGGCGGATTCACCCCTCCACTTT. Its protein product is CASSEAGRADSPLHF.

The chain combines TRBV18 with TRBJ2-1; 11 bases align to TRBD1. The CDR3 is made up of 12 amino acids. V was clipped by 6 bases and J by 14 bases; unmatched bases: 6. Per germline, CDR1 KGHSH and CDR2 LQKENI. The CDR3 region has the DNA TGTGCCAGCTCGCCCGGGACAGGGGGGAAGTTCTTC. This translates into CASSPGTGGKFF.

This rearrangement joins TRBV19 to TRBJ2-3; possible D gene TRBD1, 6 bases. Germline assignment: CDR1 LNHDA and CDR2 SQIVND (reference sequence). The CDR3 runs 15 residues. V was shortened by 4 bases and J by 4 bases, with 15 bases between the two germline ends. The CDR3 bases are TGTGCCAGTAGTACATTGGCAGGGGTAGCAGATACGCAGTATTTT. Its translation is CASSTLAGVADTQYF.

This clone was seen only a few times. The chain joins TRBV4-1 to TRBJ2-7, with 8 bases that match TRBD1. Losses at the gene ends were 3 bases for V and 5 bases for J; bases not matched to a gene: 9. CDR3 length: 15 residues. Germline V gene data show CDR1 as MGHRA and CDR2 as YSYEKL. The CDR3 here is CASSHVGQGLHEQYF. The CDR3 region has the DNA TGCGCCAGCAGCCACGTCGGACAGGGTTTGCACGAGCAGTACTTC.

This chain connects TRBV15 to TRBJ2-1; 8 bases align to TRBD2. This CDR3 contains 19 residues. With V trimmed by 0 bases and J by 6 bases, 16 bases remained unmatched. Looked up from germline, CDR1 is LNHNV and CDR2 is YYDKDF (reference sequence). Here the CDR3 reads CATSRDLSGGAKRGNEQFF. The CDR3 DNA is TGTGCCACCAGCAGAGATCTCAGCGGGGGCGCGAAGCGGGGCAATGAGCAGTTCTTC. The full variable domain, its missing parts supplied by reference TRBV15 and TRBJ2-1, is DAMVIQNPRYQVTQFGKPVTLSCSQTLNHNVMYWYQQKSSQAPKLLFHYYDKDFNNEADTPDNFQSRRPNTSFCFLDIRSPGLGDTAMYLCATSRDLSGGAKRGNEQFFGPGTRLTVL.

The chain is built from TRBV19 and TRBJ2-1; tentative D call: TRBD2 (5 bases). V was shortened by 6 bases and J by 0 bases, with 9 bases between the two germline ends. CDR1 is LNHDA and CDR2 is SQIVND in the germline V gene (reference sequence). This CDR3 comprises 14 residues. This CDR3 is CASSLGSSYNEQFF. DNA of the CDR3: TGTGCCAGTAGCCTGGGGAGCTCCTACAATGAGCAGTTCTTC.

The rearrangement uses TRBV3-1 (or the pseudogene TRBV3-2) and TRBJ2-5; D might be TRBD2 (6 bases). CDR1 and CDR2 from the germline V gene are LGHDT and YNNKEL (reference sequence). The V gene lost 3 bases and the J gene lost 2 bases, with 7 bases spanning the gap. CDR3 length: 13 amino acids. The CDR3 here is CASSQGTQETQYF. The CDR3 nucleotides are TGTGCCAGCAGCCAGGGGACTCAAGAGACCCAGTACTTC.

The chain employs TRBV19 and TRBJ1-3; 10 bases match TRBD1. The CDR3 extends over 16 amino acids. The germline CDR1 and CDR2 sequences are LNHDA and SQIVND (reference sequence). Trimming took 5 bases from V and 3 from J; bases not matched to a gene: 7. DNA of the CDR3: TGTGCCAGTAGTCACACAGACAGGGGGCTTGGAAACACCATATATTTT. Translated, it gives CASSHTDRGLGNTIYF.

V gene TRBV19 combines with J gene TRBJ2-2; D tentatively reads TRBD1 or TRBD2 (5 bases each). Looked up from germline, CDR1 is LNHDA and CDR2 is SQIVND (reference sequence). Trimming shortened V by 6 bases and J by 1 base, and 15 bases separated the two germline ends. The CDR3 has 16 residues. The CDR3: CASRIWDGGNTGELFF. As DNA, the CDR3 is TGTGCCAGTAGAATTTGGGATGGGGGGAACACCGGGGAGCTGTTTTTT.

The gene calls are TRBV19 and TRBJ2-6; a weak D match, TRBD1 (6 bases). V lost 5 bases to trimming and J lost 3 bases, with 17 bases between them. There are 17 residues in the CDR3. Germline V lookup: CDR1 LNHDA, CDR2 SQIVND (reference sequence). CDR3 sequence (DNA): TGTGCCAGTAGTGTCGACAGGCCTCCGGGTGGGGCCAACGTCCTGACTTTC. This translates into CASSVDRPPGGANVLTF.

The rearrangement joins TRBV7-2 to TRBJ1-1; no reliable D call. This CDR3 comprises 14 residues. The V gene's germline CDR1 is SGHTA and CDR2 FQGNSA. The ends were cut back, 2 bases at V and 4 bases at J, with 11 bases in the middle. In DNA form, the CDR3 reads TGTGCCAGCAGCTTAAGGTTGGGTGTCACTGAAGCTTTCTTT. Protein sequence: CASSLRLGVTEAFF.

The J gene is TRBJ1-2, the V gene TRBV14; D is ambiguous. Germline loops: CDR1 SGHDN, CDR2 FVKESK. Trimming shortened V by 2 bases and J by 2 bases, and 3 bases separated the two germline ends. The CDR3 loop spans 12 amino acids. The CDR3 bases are TGTGCCAGCAGCCAACAAAACTATGGCTACACCTTC. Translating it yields CASSQQNYGYTF.

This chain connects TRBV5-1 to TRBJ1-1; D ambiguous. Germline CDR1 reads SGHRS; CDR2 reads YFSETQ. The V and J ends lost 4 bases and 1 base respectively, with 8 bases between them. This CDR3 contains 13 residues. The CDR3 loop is CASSPHTNTEAFF. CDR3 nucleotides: TGCGCCAGCAGCCCCCACACGAACACTGAAGCTTTCTTT.

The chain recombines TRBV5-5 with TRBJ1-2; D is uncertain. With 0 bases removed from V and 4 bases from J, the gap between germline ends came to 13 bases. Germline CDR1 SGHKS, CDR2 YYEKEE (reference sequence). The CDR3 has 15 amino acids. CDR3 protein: CASSLGGNNIYGYTF. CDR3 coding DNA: TGTGCCAGCAGCTTGGGAGGGAATAATATCTATGGCTACACCTTC.